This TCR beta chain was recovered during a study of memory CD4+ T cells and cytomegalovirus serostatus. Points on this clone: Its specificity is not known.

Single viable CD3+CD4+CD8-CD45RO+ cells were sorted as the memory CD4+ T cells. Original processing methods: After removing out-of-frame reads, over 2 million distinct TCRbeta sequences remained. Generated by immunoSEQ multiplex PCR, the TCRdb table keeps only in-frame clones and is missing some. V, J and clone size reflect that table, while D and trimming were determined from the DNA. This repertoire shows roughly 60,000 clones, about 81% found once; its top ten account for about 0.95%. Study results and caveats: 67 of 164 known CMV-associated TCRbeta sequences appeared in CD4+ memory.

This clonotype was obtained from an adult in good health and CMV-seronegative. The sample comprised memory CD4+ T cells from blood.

The CDR3 DNA reads as TGTGCCAGCTCACCTGTTGTGACTAGCGGAACCACCGGGGAGCTGTTTTTT. It codes for CASSPVVTSGTTGELFF. This chain joins TRBV18 and TRBJ2-2; TRBD2 matches at 9 bases. CDR3 length equals 17 residues. The ends lost 3 bases at V and 4 bases at J; junction bases unmatched: 9. CDR1 and CDR2 (germline): KGHSH, LQKENI.